This TCR beta chain was documented in a study of blood T cells in healthy people across ages. General observations from the study: Estimated diversity, derived from one million T cells, was regarded as an underestimate.

This clonotype has just a few counts. Its specificity is not known. V was clipped by 5 bases and J by 6 bases; unmatched bases: 10. Looked up from germline, CDR1 is SGHTA and CDR2 is FQGNSA. This CDR3 spans 15 amino acids. A J-beta primer mix and a sample-barcoded 5' primer were used in a second PCR of roughly 6 to 11 cycles. One entry per CDR3 protein, called by TCRdb with MiXCR from the 5' RACE reads. The sample records about 1.5 million distinct CDR3 sequences, 42% being singletons. The V call is TRBV7-2, the J call TRBJ2-3; the match to TRBD1 covers 8 bases. The sequence was obtained from a woman aged 18-29 years in good health. Sequenced material: blood. CDR3 nucleotide sequence: TGTGCCAGCAGCCCGGACAGGGCTTTCAGGGATACGCAGTATTTT. Amino acid sequence: CASSPDRAFRDTQYF.